This TCR beta chain appears in the sequencing data of a study of cytomegalovirus exposure and HLA in healthy donors. Study as a whole: Genetic ancestry analysis placed approximately 79% of the roughly 400 donors that were genotyped in the Caucasian-associated cluster.

The PCR employed 60 Vbeta primers together with 13 Jbeta primers. As handled by the study authors: A later analysis tallied approximately 78 million unique TCR beta chains, around 11 million of them shared. Sequencing was performed with immunoSEQ multiplex PCR; in TCRdb, only in-frame clones are kept and a portion is missing. V and J calls and clone size are copied from that table; D and trimming were computed from the DNA. The sample lists about 96,000 clones, 65% to 85% seen once, with 3% in the top ten. Trimming stripped 4 bases from V and 6 bases from J, with 13 bases between. The germline V gene encodes CDR1 KGHSH and CDR2 LQKENI. The CDR3 runs to 13 residues.

Material for sequencing was PBMCs. The chain joins TRBV18 to TRBJ2-7, with D unclear. The sequence came from a female donor in good health and CMV-seropositive. The CDR3 region has the DNA TGTGCCAGCTCACTGCGACTCGAAAGCGAGCAGTACTTC. Protein: CASSLRLESEQYF.